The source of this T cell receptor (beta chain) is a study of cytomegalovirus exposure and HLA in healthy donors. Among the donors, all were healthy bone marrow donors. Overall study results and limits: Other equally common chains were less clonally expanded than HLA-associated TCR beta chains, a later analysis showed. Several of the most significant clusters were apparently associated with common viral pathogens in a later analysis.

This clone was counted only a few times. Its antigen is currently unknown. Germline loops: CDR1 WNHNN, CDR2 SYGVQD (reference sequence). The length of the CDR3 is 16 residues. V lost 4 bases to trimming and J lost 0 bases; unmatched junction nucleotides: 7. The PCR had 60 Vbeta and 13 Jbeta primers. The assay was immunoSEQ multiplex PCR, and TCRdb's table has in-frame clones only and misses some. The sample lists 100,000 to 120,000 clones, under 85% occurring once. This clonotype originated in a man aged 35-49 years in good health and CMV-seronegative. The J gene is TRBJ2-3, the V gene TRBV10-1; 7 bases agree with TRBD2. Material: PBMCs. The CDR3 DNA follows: TGCGCCAGCAGTGGAAGCCTAGCGGAGAGCACAGATACGCAGTATTTT. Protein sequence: CASSGSLAESTDTQYF.